The 3 T cell receptor beta chains reported below all come from one sample, sequenced in a study of identical twins. MiXCR was run by TCRdb on the 5' RACE reads, yielding one entry per CDR3 protein. The sample has about 240,000 distinct CDR3 sequences; approximately 8% are singletons. This same sample was also taken into another study, of yellow fever vaccine responses in identical twins.

What was sequenced was CD8+ T cells sorted from blood. The receptor set was obtained from a woman under 30 in good health.

V usage is TRBV7-6 and J usage is TRBJ1-4; D may be TRBD1 (5 bases). Per germline, CDR1 SGHVS and CDR2 FNYEAQ. The CDR3 extends over 13 amino acids. The germline V and J ends were trimmed by 5 bases and 8 bases, with 12 bases remaining between them. The CDR3 region has the DNA TGTGCCAGCAGCCGGGACCTCGGGGAAAAACTGTTTTTT. This gives the protein CASSRDLGEKLFF.

The chain links TRBV7-9 to TRBJ2-4; D ambiguous. Germline lookup yields CDR1 SEHNR and CDR2 FQNEAQ (reference sequence). The length of the CDR3 is 16 residues. Trimming cost V 1 base and J 2 bases, with 12 bases left between them. The CDR3 protein is CASSLVSEGTKNIQYF. The CDR3 region has the DNA TGTGCCAGCAGCTTAGTCTCAGAAGGAACCAAAAACATTCAGTACTTC.

This clonotype appeared many times. The CDR3 coding sequence is TGCAGCGTTGAAGATGGAGGACAAGAGACCCAGTACTTC. This sequence encodes CSVEDGGQETQYF. The chain has TRBV29-1 and TRBJ2-5, with D perhaps matching TRBD2 (5 bases). The CDR3 runs to 13 residues. Germline CDR1 SQVTM, CDR2 ANQGSEA. The ends were cut back, 0 bases at V and 2 bases at J, with 7 bases in the middle.